Presented here are 21 T cell receptor beta chains from one specimen sequenced in a study of blood T cell repertoires in COVID-19. Assay used: immunoSEQ multiplex PCR; TCRdb lists only in-frame clones, some missing. The profile covers about 160,000 clones, with roughly 84% appearing a single time and around 10% taken by the ten largest. The sample taken for sequencing was peripheral blood. All receptors derive from a woman of 80 years or more with active or convalescent COVID-19.

This clone was counted only a few times. V gene TRBV9 combines with J gene TRBJ1-6, with TRBD1 matching over 10 bases. V lost 3 bases and J lost 9; bases outside the gene matches: 3. Germline CDR1 is SGDLS and CDR2 is YYNGEE. This CDR3 region has 14 residues. CDR3 DNA sequence: TGTGCCAGCAGCGACGGGACAGGGGCTTCACCCCTCCACTTT. It yields the protein CASSDGTGASPLHF.

Note on this clone: The same CDR3 also results from other DNA sequences found in this sample. This chain links TRBV7-2 with TRBJ2-2; perhaps TRBD1 as D (5 bases). CDR1 and CDR2 from the germline V gene are SGHTA and FQGNSA. This CDR3 has 14 residues. Trimming removed 5 bases from V and 1 base from J, with 8 bases in between. Here the CDR3 DNA reads TGTGCCAGCAGCCTCGGACAGAACACCGGGGAGCTGTTTTTT. This translates into CASSLGQNTGELFF.

This clone has just a few counts. The chain links TRBV23-1 to TRBJ2-1; 7 bases map to TRBD1. TRBV23-1 is placed among ORFs of uncertain function. V shed 3 bases, J shed 6 bases, and the junction held 5 bases outside the gene matches. The CDR3 sequence is 14 residues long. Here the CDR3 reads CASSQPDRANEQFF. The CDR3 DNA is TGCGCCAGCAGTCAGCCAGACAGGGCCAATGAGCAGTTCTTC.

The chain is built from TRBV30 and TRBJ2-6, with D possibly TRBD2 on 5 matching bases. The CDR3 is made up of 13 amino acids. Germline values: CDR1 GTSNPN, CDR2 SVGIG (reference sequence). V was trimmed by 6 bases and J by 4 bases, leaving 10 bases between them. This CDR3 reads CACGIAGANVLTF. Written as DNA, the CDR3 is TGTGCCTGCGGGATAGCAGGGGCCAACGTCCTGACTTTC.

V usage is TRBV5-1 and J usage is TRBJ1-2; D unclear. Germline-derived CDR1 and CDR2 are SGHRS and YFSETQ. The CDR3 has 14 residues. With 0 bases removed from V and 4 bases from J, the gap between germline ends came to 10 bases. The CDR3 here is CASSLAGNRYGYTF. CDR3 coding DNA: TGCGCCAGCAGCTTGGCGGGGAACCGCTATGGCTACACCTTC.

This clone was detected only once. This rearrangement joins TRBV19 to TRBJ1-2; 8 bases map to TRBD1. The ends lost 5 bases at V and 8 bases at J; junction bases unmatched: 13. Germline V gene lookup returns CDR1 LNHDA and CDR2 SQIVND (reference sequence). This CDR3 has 15 amino acids. CDR3 amino acids: CASSPQSGGAGGYTF. In DNA, the CDR3 is TGTGCCAGTAGTCCACAATCAGGGGGCGCGGGGGGCTACACCTTC.

This chain connects TRBV11-2 to TRBJ2-1; TRBD1 matches at 9 bases. The germline CDR1 and CDR2 sequences are SGHAT and FQNNGV. With V trimmed by 3 bases and J by 3 bases, 0 bases remained unmatched. This CDR3 spans 14 amino acids. The CDR3 DNA reads as TGTGCCAGCAGCTTGGGACAGGGCTACAATGAGCAGTTCTTC. As protein: CASSLGQGYNEQFF.

This clone was seen a few times. The chain carries TRBV28 and TRBJ1-1; TRBD1 is a possible D gene (5 bases). This CDR3 has 15 amino acids. Germline lookup yields CDR1 MDHEN and CDR2 SYDVKM. Between the trimmed V and J ends, which lost 8 bases and 1 base, there was a span of 17 bases. CDR3 residues: CASRSRLGPNTEAFF. The CDR3 bases are TGTGCCAGCCGATCTAGGCTGGGGCCGAACACTGAAGCTTTCTTT.

The gene calls are TRBV9 and TRBJ1-6; TRBD1 is a possible D gene (5 bases). From germline, CDR1 is SGDLS and CDR2 YYNGEE. With 4 bases removed from V and 0 bases from J, the gap between germline ends came to 14 bases. CDR3 length: 17 amino acids. The CDR3 protein is CASSPSGRLSYNSPLHF. CDR3 nucleotides: TGTGCCAGCAGCCCCTCAGGGAGGCTCTCCTATAATTCACCCCTCCACTTT. The whole variable domain, filled in from reference TRBV9 and TRBJ1-6, reads DSGVTQTPKHLITATGQRVTLRCSPRSGDLSVYWYQQSLDQGLQFLIQYYNGEERAKGNILERFSAQQFPDLHSELNLSSLELGDSALYFCASSPSGRLSYNSPLHFGNGTRLTVT.

This rearrangement joins TRBV2 to TRBJ1-2, with 7 bases aligning to TRBD1. CDR1 SNHLY and CDR2 FYNNEI come from the germline V gene. The junction had 6 bases not matched to a gene; V was cut back by 7 bases and J by 7 bases. The CDR3 covers 12 residues. The CDR3 DNA sequence: TGTGCCAGCACCCGACAGGGTTCTGGCTACACCTTC. This codes for CASTRQGSGYTF.

The chain employs TRBV4-1 and TRBJ1-6; D not certain. The germline gives CDR1 MGHRA, CDR2 YSYEKL. V dropped 4 bases and J dropped 6 bases, with 28 bases sitting between them. The CDR3 extends over 20 amino acids. The CDR3 bases are TGCGCCAGCAGCCGATGGACTGCCGGGAGGGTAACTGAGGCTAATTCACCCCTCCACTTT. Its protein is CASSRWTAGRVTEANSPLHF.

The rearrangement uses TRBV10-3 and TRBJ1-1; 7 bases are a match to TRBD1. The CDR3 spans 15 residues. Germline-derived CDR1 and CDR2 are ENHRY and SYGVKD. The ends lost 2 bases at V and 0 bases at J; junction bases unmatched: 3. The CDR3 region is CAISEQTGMNTEAFF. In DNA form, the CDR3 reads TGTGCCATCAGTGAGCAGACAGGGATGAACACTGAAGCTTTCTTT.

This clone appeared a few times. V is TRBV27 and J is TRBJ2-7; tentative D call: TRBD1 (5 bases). Germline CDR1 MNHEY, CDR2 SMNVEV (reference sequence). V lost 4 bases and J lost 6, with 13 bases in between. The CDR3 is 13 residues long. The CDR3 DNA reads TGTGCCAGCAGTTCCCCAGGGTATCCCGAGCAGTACTTC. It codes for CASSSPGYPEQYF.

V and J are TRBV29-1 and TRBJ1-4, with D perhaps TRBD1 (6 bases). In germline, CDR1 is SQVTM, CDR2 ANQGSEA. This CDR3 is 14 amino acids long. V was shortened by 5 bases and J by 7 bases, with 17 bases between the two germline ends. The CDR3 nucleotides are TGCAGCGTTAGCGGGGGGCCAGGGAGTGAAAAACTGTTTTTT. It translates to CSVSGGPGSEKLFF.

The chain recombines TRBV6-6 with TRBJ2-3; 7 positions match TRBD1. The germline CDR1 and CDR2 sequences are MNHNY and SVGAGI (reference sequence). The V segment lost 7 bases and the J segment 3 bases; nucleotides outside the gene matches: 7. CDR3 length equals 14 residues. This CDR3 reads CASNQRGPTDTQYF. Written as DNA, the CDR3 is TGTGCCAGCAACCAAAGGGGGCCTACAGATACGCAGTATTTT.

CDR3 DNA sequence: TGTGCCAGCAGCTTATTTAGGGACAGGATGAACACTGAAGCTTTCTTT. This encodes CASSLFRDRMNTEAFF. V and J are TRBV7-2 and TRBJ1-1, with 8 bases lining up with TRBD1. V lost 2 bases, J lost 0 bases, and 5 bases stayed unmatched. Germline values: CDR1 SGHTA, CDR2 FQGNSA. This CDR3 spans 16 amino acids.

This clone was detected a few times. The chain recombines TRBV7-2 with TRBJ1-6; 9 bases line up with TRBD1. With 0 bases clipped from V and 9 bases from J, the junction kept 3 bases outside the gene matches. This CDR3 is built from 15 residues. Per the germline V gene, CDR1 is SGHTA and CDR2 is FQGNSA. The CDR3 sequence: CASSLAGTGLSPLHF. For the CDR3, the DNA is TGTGCCAGCAGCTTAGCGGGGACAGGGCTTTCACCCCTCCACTTT.

CDR3 DNA: TGTGCCAGCAGTTACCACCGGGACAGGGTCGGGTCCAAAAACATTCAGTACTTC. It is translated as CASSYHRDRVGSKNIQYF. V usage is TRBV6-2 or TRBV6-3 and J usage is TRBJ2-4; 9 bases fit TRBD1. Germline V gene sequence: CDR1 MNHEY, CDR2 SVGEGT. Losses at the gene ends were 2 bases for V and 2 bases for J; bases not matched to a gene: 10. CDR3 length: 18 residues.

The sample holds one count of this clone. The CDR3 reads CASSERDNYNSPLHF. The CDR3 bases are TGTGCCAGCAGCGAGCGGGACAACTATAATTCACCCCTCCACTTT. The chain couples TRBV9 to TRBJ1-6, with D perhaps matching TRBD1 (6 bases). Germline V gene sequence: CDR1 SGDLS, CDR2 YYNGEE. V was shortened by 3 bases and J by 3 bases, with 10 bases between the two germline ends. The CDR3 is 15 residues long.

The chain recombines TRBV5-1 with TRBJ1-2; possibly TRBD1 for D (6 bases). The CDR3 has 13 residues. The V gene's germline CDR1 is SGHRS and CDR2 YFSETQ. Deletions cut 4 bases from V and 8 bases from J, with 15 bases between. Here the CDR3 reads CASSLEGVLGYTF. The CDR3 region has the DNA TGCGCCAGCAGCCTAGAGGGGGTACTGGGCTACACCTTC.

J is TRBJ1-2 and V is TRBV10-2; D is possibly TRBD1 (5 bases). Germline V gives CDR1 WSHSY, CDR2 SAAADI. The CDR3 covers 14 residues. Trimming took off 0 bases at V and 7 bases at J, with 12 bases between the two ends. CDR3 loop: CASSESGQASGYTF. The CDR3 region has the DNA TGCGCCAGCAGTGAGTCGGGGCAGGCTTCTGGCTACACCTTC.